This TCR beta chain was captured by sequencing in a study of cytomegalovirus exposure and HLA in healthy donors. Overall study: The platform used for the 120 validation repertoires matched that of the 500 to 850 first-cohort repertoires, a later analysis reported. Study outcomes and limitations: The study put 160 or so TCR beta chains on its list as cytomegalovirus-associated. Specific recognition of CMV antigens was confirmed in vitro for a few chains (all CMV-associated).

As for this clone: As yet, its antigen is unknown.

From germline, CDR1 is MNHEY and CDR2 SVGAGI. V gave up 6 bases and J gave up 6 bases, with 11 bases separating them. CDR3 length: 13 amino acids. The method was immunoSEQ multiplex PCR; TCRdb's version includes in-frame clones alone and lacks a portion of them. The table shows about 330,000 clones, with 70% to 90% occurring only once. The chain couples TRBV6-5 to TRBJ2-2, with D unclear. This clonotype was sampled from a woman under 30 in good health and CMV-seronegative. The sequencing sample was made of PBMCs. CDR3 residues: CASRRLLPGELFF. CDR3 nucleotides: TGTGCCAGCAGGCGACTTCTCCCCGGGGAGCTGTTTTTT.